This is a list of T cell receptor beta chains from one sample in a study of cytomegalovirus exposure and HLA in healthy donors. Measured with immunoSEQ multiplex PCR; TCRdb has only the in-frame clones, and not every one. The sample shows about 150,000 clones, approximately 85% of them seen only once. Input material: PBMCs. These receptors were taken from a man between 45 and 60 years old in good health and CMV-seropositive. The CDR3 runs from the conserved cysteine through the conserved F or W. The D gene is left open where the match is weak. Size values are once, few and many counts, or a class for expanded clones, and some rows have none.

v_gene: TRBV7-9; abundance: NA; j_gene: TRBJ2-5; len: 12; d_gene: NA; CDR3aa: CASSLGTREGYF; CDR3nt: TGTGCCAGCAGCCTCGGGACAAGGGAGGGGTACTTC
v_gene: TRBV7-2; abundance: NA; j_gene: TRBJ2-3; len: 14; d_gene: NA; CDR3aa: CASSLAPSTDTQYF; CDR3nt: TGTGCCAGCAGCTTAGCCCCGAGCACAGATACGCAGTATTTT
v_gene: TRBV28; abundance: NA; j_gene: TRBJ2-7; len: 14; d_gene: NA; CDR3aa: CASRRPGRAHEQYF; CDR3nt: TGTGCCAGCAGACGTCCCGGGAGAGCCCACGAGCAGTACTTC
v_gene: TRBV4-1; abundance: few; j_gene: TRBJ2-7; len: 14; d_gene: NA; CDR3aa: CASSQVSGEYEQYF; CDR3nt: TGCGCCAGCAGCCAGGTCTCAGGGGAATACGAGCAGTACTTC
v_gene: TRBV30; abundance: NA; j_gene: TRBJ2-1; len: 16; d_gene: TRBD2; CDR3aa: CAWSSTLAESYNEQFF; CDR3nt: TGTGCCTGGAGTTCAACACTAGCGGAATCCTACAATGAGCAGTTCTTC
v_gene: TRBV19; abundance: NA; j_gene: TRBJ2-7; len: 14; d_gene: TRBD2; CDR3aa: CASTSAGGFDEQYF; CDR3nt: TGTGCCAGTACCTCCGCGGGGGGGTTCGACGAGCAGTACTTC
v_gene: TRBV6-5; abundance: NA; j_gene: TRBJ1-4; len: 14; d_gene: NA; CDR3aa: CASKRTQGGEKLFF; CDR3nt: TGTGCCAGCAAGAGAACCCAGGGAGGAGAAAAACTGTTTTTT
v_gene: TRBV7-9; abundance: NA; j_gene: TRBJ2-1; len: 15; d_gene: TRBD2; CDR3aa: CASSPRASGSDEQFF; CDR3nt: TGTGCCAGCAGCCCCCGGGCTAGCGGGAGTGATGAGCAGTTCTTC
v_gene: TRBV7-8; abundance: NA; j_gene: TRBJ1-5; len: 16; d_gene: TRBD1; CDR3aa: CASSSTRTGPNQPQHF; CDR3nt: TGTGCCAGCAGCTCGACAAGGACAGGGCCAAATCAGCCCCAGCATTTT
v_gene: TRBV4-1; abundance: NA; j_gene: TRBJ2-3; len: 15; d_gene: NA; CDR3aa: CASSQERPSTDTQYF; CDR3nt: TGCGCCAGCAGCCAAGAGCGTCCGAGCACAGATACGCAGTATTTT
v_gene: TRBV5-1; abundance: few; j_gene: TRBJ2-3; len: 15; d_gene: NA; CDR3aa: CASSQTSKMADTQYF; CDR3nt: TGCGCCAGCAGTCAGACTAGTAAAATGGCAGATACGCAGTATTTT
v_gene: TRBV28; abundance: NA; j_gene: TRBJ2-5; len: 15; d_gene: TRBD1; CDR3aa: CASRSPGTGDETQYF; CDR3nt: TGTGCCAGCAGGTCCCCCGGGACAGGGGACGAGACCCAGTACTTC
v_gene: TRBV19; abundance: NA; j_gene: TRBJ1-2; len: 12; d_gene: NA; CDR3aa: CASKTANYGYTF; CDR3nt: TGTGCCAGTAAGACAGCTAACTATGGCTACACCTTC
v_gene: TRBV5-1; abundance: NA; j_gene: TRBJ2-7; len: 14; d_gene: NA; CDR3aa: CASSLTTGSYEQYF; CDR3nt: TGCGCCAGCAGCTTAACGACGGGCTCCTACGAGCAGTACTTC
v_gene: TRBV7-9; abundance: NA; j_gene: TRBJ2-2; len: 15; d_gene: TRBD1; CDR3aa: CASGATGGYTGELFF; CDR3nt: TGTGCCAGCGGCGCGACAGGGGGCTACACCGGGGAGCTGTTTTTT
v_gene: TRBV11-2; abundance: NA; j_gene: TRBJ1-6; len: 19; d_gene: NA; CDR3aa: CASSLEYLWSSGYNSPLHF; CDR3nt: TGTGCCAGCAGCTTAGAATATCTTTGGTCAAGCGGATATAATTCCCCCCTCCACTTT
v_gene: TRBV2; abundance: NA; j_gene: TRBJ2-3; len: 15; d_gene: TRBD1; CDR3aa: CASSPPRQGADTQYF; CDR3nt: TGTGCCAGCAGCCCCCCCAGACAGGGGGCAGATACGCAGTATTTT
v_gene: TRBV5-1; abundance: NA; j_gene: TRBJ1-3; len: 13; d_gene: NA; CDR3aa: CASRRGSGNTIYF; CDR3nt: TGCGCCAGCAGACGGGGCTCTGGAAACACCATATATTTT
v_gene: TRBV4-1; abundance: NA; j_gene: TRBJ2-1; len: 16; d_gene: TRBD2; CDR3aa: CASSHPGTNNYNEQFF; CDR3nt: TGCGCCAGCAGCCACCCCGGGACTAATAACTACAATGAGCAGTTCTTC
v_gene: TRBV27; abundance: NA; j_gene: TRBJ1-4; len: 14; d_gene: NA; CDR3aa: CASSPRQKNEKLFF; CDR3nt: TGTGCCAGCAGTCCCCGACAGAAAAATGAAAAACTGTTTTTT
v_gene: TRBV27; abundance: NA; j_gene: TRBJ1-2; len: 13; d_gene: NA; CDR3aa: CASSLQRNYGYTF; CDR3nt: TGTGCCAGCAGTTTACAACGGAACTATGGCTACACCTTC
v_gene: TRBV6-1; abundance: NA; j_gene: TRBJ2-5; len: 16; d_gene: NA; CDR3aa: CASSEERGRPQETQYF; CDR3nt: TGTGCCAGCAGTGAAGAAAGGGGAAGGCCCCAAGAGACCCAGTACTTC
v_gene: TRBV5-1; abundance: few; j_gene: TRBJ2-3; len: 15; d_gene: TRBD2; CDR3aa: CASSGLAGWADTQYF; CDR3nt: TGCGCCAGCAGCGGACTAGCGGGGTGGGCAGATACGCAGTATTTT
v_gene: TRBV10-3; abundance: NA; j_gene: TRBJ2-7; len: 16; d_gene: TRBD1; CDR3aa: CAISTTTGAFSYEQYF; CDR3nt: TGTGCCATCAGCACTACGACAGGGGCCTTCTCCTACGAGCAGTACTTC
v_gene: TRBV2; abundance: NA; j_gene: TRBJ2-1; len: 14; d_gene: TRBD2; CDR3aa: CATKTSGSRDEQFF; CDR3nt: TGTGCCACCAAAACTAGCGGGAGTCGCGATGAGCAGTTCTTC
v_gene: TRBV5-1; abundance: NA; j_gene: TRBJ2-1; len: 16; d_gene: TRBD2; CDR3aa: CASRNPAGISYNEQFF; CDR3nt: TGCGCCAGCAGGAATCCAGCGGGGATCTCCTACAATGAGCAGTTCTTC
v_gene: TRBV12-5; abundance: NA; j_gene: TRBJ2-3; len: 14; d_gene: TRBD1; CDR3aa: CASNQGAGTDTQYF; CDR3nt: TGTGCTAGCAACCAGGGGGCTGGCACAGATACGCAGTATTTT
v_gene: TRBV7-9; abundance: NA; j_gene: TRBJ2-5; len: 16; d_gene: TRBD2; CDR3aa: CTSTLIGLAGGETQYF; CDR3nt: TGTACCAGCACCCTAATCGGCCTAGCGGGAGGGGAGACCCAGTACTTC
v_gene: TRBV9; abundance: NA; j_gene: TRBJ1-4; len: 14; d_gene: TRBD1; CDR3aa: CASSVAGGGEKLFF; CDR3nt: TGTGCCAGCAGCGTAGCAGGGGGCGGAGAAAAACTGTTTTTT
v_gene: TRBV4-1; abundance: NA; j_gene: TRBJ2-3; len: 16; d_gene: NA; CDR3aa: CASSQEGGASTDTQYF; CDR3nt: TGCGCCAGCAGCCAAGAAGGCGGGGCTAGCACAGATACGCAGTATTTT
v_gene: TRBV30; abundance: NA; j_gene: TRBJ1-3; len: 16; d_gene: NA; CDR3aa: CAWGPPVGASRNTIYF; CDR3nt: TGTGCCTGGGGTCCCCCGGTAGGGGCTTCTCGAAACACCATATATTTT
v_gene: TRBV29-1; abundance: once; j_gene: TRBJ2-3; len: 13; d_gene: TRBD1; CDR3aa: CSVAPMTGDTQYF; CDR3nt: TGCAGCGTCGCACCCATGACAGGGGATACGCAGTATTTT
v_gene: TRBV11-2; abundance: NA; j_gene: TRBJ1-1; len: 14; d_gene: NA; CDR3aa: CASSLAGINTEAFF; CDR3nt: TGTGCCAGCAGCTTAGCAGGGATCAACACTGAAGCTTTCTTT
v_gene: TRBV7-9; abundance: NA; j_gene: TRBJ2-5; len: 14; d_gene: TRBD2; CDR3aa: CASSTTSGRETQYF; CDR3nt: TGTGCCAGCAGCACAACTAGCGGGAGAGAGACCCAGTACTTC
v_gene: TRBV28; abundance: NA; j_gene: TRBJ1-2; len: 16; d_gene: NA; CDR3aa: CASSLTRIRTLYGYTF; CDR3nt: TGTGCCAGCAGCCTTACTCGTATACGTACCCTCTATGGCTACACCTTC
v_gene: TRBV9; abundance: NA; j_gene: TRBJ2-7; len: 14; d_gene: NA; CDR3aa: CASSVGRRGHEQYF; CDR3nt: TGTGCCAGCAGCGTCGGGCGGCGGGGCCACGAGCAGTACTTC
v_gene: TRBV5-1; abundance: NA; j_gene: TRBJ1-6; len: 14; d_gene: NA; CDR3aa: CASSAGGGYSPLHF; CDR3nt: TGCGCCAGCAGCGCGGGAGGCGGGTATTCACCCCTCCACTTT
v_gene: TRBV25-1; abundance: NA; j_gene: TRBJ2-2; len: 17; d_gene: TRBD2; CDR3aa: CASSAYSGRAATGELFF; CDR3nt: TGTGCCAGCAGTGCCTATAGCGGGAGGGCGGCCACCGGGGAGCTGTTTTTT
v_gene: TRBV2; abundance: NA; j_gene: TRBJ2-3; len: 17; d_gene: NA; CDR3aa: CASSVGSHLTSTDTQYF; CDR3nt: TGTGCCAGCAGTGTTGGCAGCCACTTGACTAGCACAGATACGCAGTATTTT
v_gene: TRBV30; abundance: NA; j_gene: TRBJ1-5; len: 14; d_gene: NA; CDR3aa: CAWSPGQPNQPQHF; CDR3nt: TGTGCCTGGAGCCCTGGACAGCCCAATCAGCCCCAGCATTTT
v_gene: TRBV11-1; abundance: NA; j_gene: TRBJ2-7; len: 14; d_gene: NA; CDR3aa: CASSLTRRDYEQYF; CDR3nt: TGTGCCAGCAGCTTAACTAGAAGAGACTACGAGCAGTACTTC
v_gene: TRBV7-9; abundance: few; j_gene: TRBJ2-5; len: 14; d_gene: NA; CDR3aa: CASSLVGIQETQYF; CDR3nt: TGTGCCAGCAGCTTAGTGGGCATCCAAGAGACCCAGTACTTC
v_gene: TRBV6-5; abundance: NA; j_gene: TRBJ2-3; len: 14; d_gene: NA; CDR3aa: CASSYSRNTDTQYF; CDR3nt: TGTGCCAGCAGTTACTCGAGAAACACAGATACGCAATATTTT
v_gene: TRBV6-1; abundance: NA; j_gene: TRBJ2-7; len: 16; d_gene: TRBD2; CDR3aa: CASSERRLASSYEQYF; CDR3nt: TGTGCCAGCAGTGAACGTCGACTAGCGAGCTCCTACGAGCAGTACTTC
v_gene: TRBV2; abundance: NA; j_gene: TRBJ2-3; len: 15; d_gene: NA; CDR3aa: CASSFRSVGSDTQYF; CDR3nt: TGTGCCAGCAGTTTCCGTAGCGTTGGTTCAGATACGCAGTATTTT
v_gene: TRBV28; abundance: once; j_gene: TRBJ1-1; len: 18; d_gene: TRBD1; CDR3aa: CASSFDTGDRWVNTEAFF; CDR3nt: TGTGCCAGCAGTTTCGATACAGGGGACCGTTGGGTGAACACTGAAGCTTTCTTT